This T cell receptor beta chain derives from a study of cytomegalovirus exposure and HLA in healthy donors. Study-wide results and limits: Per a prior analysis, the majority of TCR beta V segments were productive roughly 87% or roughly 30% of the time. Trimming of TCR beta V- and J-genes showed a link, identified in a later analysis, to a missense DCLRE1C variant. Analysis performed later showed TCR beta chains linked to HLA being more clonally expanded than equally common others. From TCR beta sequences, most subjects' HLA-A and HLA-B alleles were reportedly predicted accurately.

V was clipped by 4 bases and J by 1 base, with 16 bases between them. The CDR3 extends over 16 amino acids. CDR1 KGHSH and CDR2 LQKENI come from the germline V gene. PCR involved 60 Vbeta and 13 Jbeta primers. Measured with immunoSEQ multiplex PCR; TCRdb has only the in-frame clones, and not every one. Listed are approximately 72,000 clones; approximately 2.9% falls within the top ten. Points on this clone: No antigen is known for it.

Sequencing was done on a sample of PBMCs. The rearrangement uses TRBV18 and TRBJ2-5, with D tentatively TRBD1 (5 bases). This clonotype was sampled from a man between 40 and 49 years old in good health and CMV-seronegative. CDR3 coding DNA: TGTGCCAGCTCACGCTCGCAGGGCAACGGCCAAGAGACCCAGTACTTC. It translates to CASSRSQGNGQETQYF.